The rows below give T cell receptor beta chains drawn from one sample of a study of blood T cell repertoires in COVID-19. Only in-frame clones appear in the TCRdb table, and some are missing; sequencing was by immunoSEQ multiplex PCR. The repertoire holds a few hundred thousand clones, with around 90% as singletons. The sample taken for sequencing was PBMCs or T cells enriched from blood (not recorded which). The receptors originated from a woman aged 18 to 35 with acute COVID-19. Both conserved end residues are part of each CDR3. Each record gives: J gene, V gene, CDR3 protein.

>TRBJ1-2|TRBV5-6
CASSSTGGGYGYTF
>TRBJ2-5|TRBV5-1
CASSSLAGEGETQYF
>TRBJ2-3|TRBV28
CASIETPGGRGTDTQYF
>TRBJ2-1|TRBV24-1
CATSDFGSGSYNEQFF
>TRBJ2-5|TRBV5-4
CASKQGPQETQYF
>TRBJ1-1|TRBV28
CASNPGGANTEAFF
>TRBJ1-3|TRBV28
CASSSSGGTIYF
>TRBJ1-1|TRBV6-6
CASILGQGETFF
>TRBJ2-1|TRBV5-4
CASSALLVSGQGIEQFF
>TRBJ1-5|TRBV2
CASSGETGSQPQHF
>TRBJ2-7|TRBV5-6
CASSLKGGGVREQYF
>TRBJ2-5|TRBV4-1
CASSQLLLPQETQYF
>TRBJ1-1|TRBV15
CATSRGKASEAFF
>TRBJ2-1|TRBV12-3/TRBV12-4
CASSPLHEQFF
>TRBJ1-5|TRBV28
CASSLSLGAINQPQHF
>TRBJ1-2|TRBV7-3
CASSLSGQGGGYTF
>TRBJ1-1|TRBV2
CASSEGQPQGTTEAFF